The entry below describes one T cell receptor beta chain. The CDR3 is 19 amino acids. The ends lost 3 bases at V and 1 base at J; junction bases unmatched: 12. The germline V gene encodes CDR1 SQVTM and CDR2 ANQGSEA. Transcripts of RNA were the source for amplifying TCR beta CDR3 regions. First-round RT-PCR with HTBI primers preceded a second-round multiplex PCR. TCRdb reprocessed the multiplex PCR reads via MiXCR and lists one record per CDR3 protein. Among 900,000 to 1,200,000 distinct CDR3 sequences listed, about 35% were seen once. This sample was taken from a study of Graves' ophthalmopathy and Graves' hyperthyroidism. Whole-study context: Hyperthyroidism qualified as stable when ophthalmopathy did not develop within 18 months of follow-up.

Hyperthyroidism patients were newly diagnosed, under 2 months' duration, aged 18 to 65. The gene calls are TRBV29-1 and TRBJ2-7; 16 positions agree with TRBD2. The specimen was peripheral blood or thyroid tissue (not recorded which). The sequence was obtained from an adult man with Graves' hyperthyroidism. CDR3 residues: CSVDVPGLAGGPLSYEQYF. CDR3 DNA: TGCAGCGTTGACGTCCCGGGACTAGCGGGGGGGCCCCTATCCTACGAGCAGTACTTC.